These T cell receptor beta chains were read from a single sample in a study of cytomegalovirus exposure and HLA in healthy donors. The method was immunoSEQ multiplex PCR; TCRdb's version includes in-frame clones alone and lacks a portion of them. The sample lists 60,000 to 80,000 clones; around four fifths were seen once. Sequencing was performed on PBMCs. The receptors were gathered from a girl aged 5 to 17 in good health and CMV-seropositive. Each CDR3 is given with its conserved first and last residue. A D gene is named only where the DNA matches it firmly. A row's size may be missing; if present it is once, few, many or a size class.

TRBJ2-5 | - | TRBV18 | - | CASSPQQEETQYF | TGTGCCAGCTCACCACAGCAGGAAGAGACCCAGTACTTC
TRBJ2-7 | - | TRBV5-1 | TRBD1 | CASSLAGTGDEYF | TGCGCCAGCAGCCTCGCTGGGACAGGTGATGAGTACTTC
TRBJ2-5 | few | TRBV5-5 | - | CASSLYEGVGETQYF | TGTGCCAGCAGCTTGTACGAGGGGGTCGGGGAGACCCAGTACTTC
TRBJ2-6 | few | TRBV6-5 | - | CASSYVGSGANVLTF | TGTGCCAGCAGTTACGTCGGCTCTGGGGCCAACGTCCTGACTTTC
TRBJ2-2 | - | TRBV10-3 | TRBD1 | CAIKGQGEAGELFF | TGTGCCATCAAAGGACAGGGGGAGGCCGGGGAGCTGTTTTTT
TRBJ1-1 | - | TRBV28 | - | CASRPVPDGDTEAFF | TGTGCCAGCAGACCCGTTCCCGACGGGGACACTGAAGCTTTCTTT
TRBJ2-3 | few | TRBV9 | TRBD1 | CASSVGDRDRTDTQYF | TGTGCCAGCAGCGTGGGGGACAGGGATCGCACAGATACGCAGTATTTT
TRBJ2-1 | - | TRBV7-2 | - | CASSLGRYNEQFF | TGTGCCAGCAGCTTAGGTCGGTACAATGAGCAGTTCTTC
TRBJ2-7 | - | TRBV7-9 | TRBD2 | CASSSSLGLLAYEQYF | TGTGCCAGCAGCTCTTCGTTGGGACTATTAGCCTACGAGCAGTACTTC
TRBJ1-2 | - | TRBV4-1 | - | CASSQDPHGTYGYTF | TGCGCCAGCAGCCAAGATCCGCACGGTACCTATGGCTACACCTTC
TRBJ1-3 | - | TRBV11-2 | - | CASSLGWNTIYF | TGTGCCAGCAGCCTCGGTTGGAACACCATATATTTT
TRBJ1-1 | once | TRBV2 | - | CASFPRGGSNTEAFF | TGTGCCAGCTTCCCCCGGGGGGGCTCGAACACTGAAGCTTTCTTT
TRBJ2-7 | - | TRBV6-5 | TRBD1 | CASSYDGQGSSEQYF | TGTGCCAGCAGTTACGACGGACAGGGTTCCTCCGAGCAGTACTTC
TRBJ2-7 | - | TRBV4-2 | TRBD2 | CASSQEGTSSTYEQYF | TGTGCCAGCAGCCAAGAAGGGACTAGCTCGACCTACGAGCAGTACTTC
TRBJ1-4 | - | TRBV6-5 | - | CATGGGINEKLFF | TGTGCCACCGGGGGGGGTATAAATGAAAAACTGTTTTTT
TRBJ2-5 | - | TRBV11-2 | TRBD1 | CASSLGTGGQETQYF | TGTGCCAGCAGCTTGGGGACAGGGGGACAAGAGACCCAGTACTTC
TRBJ2-1 | once | TRBV15 | TRBD1 | CATSSRTGTYNEQFF | TGTGCCACCAGCTCACGGACAGGGACTTACAATGAGCAGTTCTTC
TRBJ1-2 | few | TRBV6-6 | - | CASSYGAVLDGYTF | TGTGCCAGCAGTTATGGGGCTGTCTTGGATGGCTACACCTTC
TRBJ2-7 | - | TRBV25-1 | - | CASSGAGARGEQYF | TGTGCCAGCAGTGGTGCAGGGGCAAGAGGCGAGCAGTACTTC
TRBJ1-2 | - | TRBV7-6 | - | CASSPPEGNGYTF | TGTGCCAGCAGCCCCCCGGAGGGGAATGGCTACACCTTC
TRBJ2-2 | few | TRBV4-1 | TRBD1 | CASSQTGGRNGELFF | TGCGCCAGCAGCCAAACAGGGGGCCGGAACGGGGAGCTGTTTTTT
TRBJ2-5 | once | TRBV6-5 | TRBD1 | CASSATGGYETQYF | TGTGCCAGCAGTGCGACAGGGGGCTATGAGACCCAGTACTTC
TRBJ2-7 | - | TRBV6-1 | TRBD1 | CASSELRDRRSYEQYF | TGTGCCAGCAGTGAACTTAGGGACAGGAGATCCTACGAGCAGTACTTC
TRBJ1-5 | - | TRBV7-2 | TRBD1 | CASSLEYRGSNQPQHF | TGTGCCAGCAGCTTAGAATACAGGGGTAGCAATCAGCCCCAGCATTTT
TRBJ1-1 | few | TRBV29-1 | - | CSVERSSMTEAFF | TGCAGCGTCGAGAGAAGTAGTATGACTGAAGCTTTCTTT
TRBJ2-3 | - | TRBV30 | TRBD2 | CAWSLQGGLARSFTDTQYF | TGTGCCTGGAGTCTTCAGGGGGGACTAGCTCGATCCTTCACAGATACGCAGTATTTT
TRBJ1-5 | - | TRBV7-8 | - | CASSLGPPGDQPQHF | TGTGCCAGCAGCCTCGGACCCCCCGGGGATCAGCCCCAGCATTTT
TRBJ1-6 | - | TRBV5-1 | - | CASSPGPGQRGGGSSPLHF | TGCGCCAGCAGCCCTGGTCCGGGACAAAGGGGTGGGGGTAGCTCACCCCTCCACTTT
TRBJ1-1 | - | TRBV19 | TRBD1 | CASSPLTGGAKTEAFF | TGTGCCAGTAGTCCCTTGACAGGGGGCGCGAAGACTGAAGCTTTCTTT
TRBJ2-4 | - | TRBV28 | - | CASFTITQNIQYF | TGTGCCAGCTTTACAATTACACAAAACATTCAGTACTTC
TRBJ2-4 | - | TRBV4-1 | TRBD1 | CASSQDGQGGLNIQYF | TGCGCCAGCAGCCAAGATGGACAGGGAGGATTGAACATTCAGTACTTC
TRBJ2-3 | - | TRBV10-3 | TRBD2 | CAISPMPGLAGGTQYF | TGTGCCATCAGCCCAATGCCGGGACTAGCGGGAGGTACGCAGTATTTT
TRBJ1-1 | once | TRBV18 | - | CASSPLGGETEAFF | TGTGCCAGCTCACCACTAGGAGGTGAGACTGAAGCTTTCTTT
TRBJ2-3 | - | TRBV30 | - | CAWSAGAVTQYF | TGTGCCTGGAGCGCGGGGGCGGTTACGCAGTATTTT
TRBJ2-7 | - | TRBV27 | - | CASARGARHEQYF | TGTGCCAGCGCCCGGGGGGCAAGGCACGAGCAGTACTTC
TRBJ1-1 | few | TRBV6-1 | TRBD1 | CASTVTGDNTEAFF | TGTGCCAGCACAGTAACAGGGGACAACACTGAAGCTTTCTTT
TRBJ1-4 | - | TRBV7-9 | TRBD1 | CASSFGTVGFGPRNEKLFF | TGTGCCAGCAGCTTCGGGACAGTCGGCTTTGGGCCTAGAAATGAAAAACTGTTTTTT
TRBJ2-1 | - | TRBV28 | - | CASRAGGVYNEQFF | TGTGCCAGCAGGGCCGGAGGAGTATACAATGAGCAGTTCTTC
TRBJ1-4 | few | TRBV6-1 | TRBD1 | CASRGQPTNNEKLFF | TGTGCCAGCAGGGGACAGCCGACAAATAATGAAAAACTGTTTTTT
TRBJ2-7 | once | TRBV25-1 | - | CASSLRTPSYEQYF | TGTGCCAGCAGCCTCAGGACTCCCTCCTACGAGCAGTACTTC
TRBJ2-5 | - | TRBV25-1 | - | CASRRETQYF | TGTGCCAGCAGGAGAGAGACCCAGTACTTC
TRBJ1-5 | - | TRBV5-1 | TRBD1 | CASTGQARSNQPQHF | TGCGCCAGCACTGGACAGGCCCGCAGCAATCAGCCCCAGCATTTT
TRBJ2-2 | - | TRBV5-4 | - | CASSGNRITGELFF | TGTGCCAGCAGCGGGAACAGGATCACCGGGGAGCTGTTTTTT
TRBJ1-5 | few | TRBV10-3 | TRBD1 | CAISRQGASNQPQHF | TGTGCCATCAGTAGACAGGGGGCCAGCAATCAGCCCCAGCATTTT
TRBJ1-1 | - | TRBV7-9 | - | CASSPRAAGGNTEAFF | TGTGCCAGCAGCCCTAGAGCGGCGGGTGGAAACACTGAAGCTTTCTTT